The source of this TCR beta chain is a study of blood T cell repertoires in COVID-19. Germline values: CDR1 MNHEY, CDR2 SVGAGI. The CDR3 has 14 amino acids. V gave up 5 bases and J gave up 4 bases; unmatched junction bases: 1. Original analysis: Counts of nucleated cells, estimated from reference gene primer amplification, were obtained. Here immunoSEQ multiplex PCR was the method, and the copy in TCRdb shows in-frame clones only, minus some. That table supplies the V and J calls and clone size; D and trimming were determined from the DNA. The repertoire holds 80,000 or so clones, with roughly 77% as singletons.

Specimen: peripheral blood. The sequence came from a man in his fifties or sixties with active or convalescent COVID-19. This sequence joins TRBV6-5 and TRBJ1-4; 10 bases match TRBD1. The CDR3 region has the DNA TGTGCCAGCAGTCGGACAGGGGGTAATGAAAAACTGTTTTTT. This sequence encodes CASSRTGGNEKLFF.